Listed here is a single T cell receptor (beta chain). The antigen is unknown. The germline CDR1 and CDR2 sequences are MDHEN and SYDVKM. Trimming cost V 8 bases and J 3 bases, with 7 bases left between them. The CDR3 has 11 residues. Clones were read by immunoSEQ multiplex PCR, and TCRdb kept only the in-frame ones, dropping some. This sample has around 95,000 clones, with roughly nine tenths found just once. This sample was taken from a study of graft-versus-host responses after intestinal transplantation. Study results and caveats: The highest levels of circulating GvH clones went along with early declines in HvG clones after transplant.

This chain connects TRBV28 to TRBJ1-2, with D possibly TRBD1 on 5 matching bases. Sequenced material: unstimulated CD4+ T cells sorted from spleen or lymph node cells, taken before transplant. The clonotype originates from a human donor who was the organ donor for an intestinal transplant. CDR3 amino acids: CASGADYGYTF. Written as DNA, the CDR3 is TGTGCCAGCGGGGCAGACTATGGCTACACCTTC.